The present entry profiles one TCR beta chain with its context. The repertoire was sequenced with immunoSEQ multiplex PCR; TCRdb's copy has only in-frame clones and lacks some. The sample holds approximately 110,000 clones; approximately 84% are singletons and the top ten take roughly 6.5%. From germline, CDR1 is LNHNV and CDR2 YYDKDF (reference sequence). The CDR3 has 14 residues. Between the trimmed V and J ends, which lost 3 bases and 1 base, there was a span of 9 bases. This sample was included in a study of blood T cell repertoires in COVID-19. For the study at large: Some COVID-19 samples were acute and others convalescent; all came from the United States, Italy and Spain.

The chain has TRBV15 and TRBJ1-1; tentatively, D is TRBD1 (6 bases). Input material: peripheral blood. The sequence was obtained from a woman between 50 and 59 years old with acute or convalescent COVID-19. CDR3 DNA: TGTGCCACCAGCAGGCCCAGGGGGAACACTGAAGCTTTCTTT. Its translation: CATSRPRGNTEAFF. Drawing the rest from reference TRBV15 and TRBJ1-1, the complete variable domain is DAMVIQNPRYQVTQFGKPVTLSCSQTLNHNVMYWYQQKSSQAPKLLFHYYDKDFNNEADTPDNFQSRRPNTSFCFLDIRSPGLGDTAMYLCATSRPRGNTEAFFGQGTRLTVV.